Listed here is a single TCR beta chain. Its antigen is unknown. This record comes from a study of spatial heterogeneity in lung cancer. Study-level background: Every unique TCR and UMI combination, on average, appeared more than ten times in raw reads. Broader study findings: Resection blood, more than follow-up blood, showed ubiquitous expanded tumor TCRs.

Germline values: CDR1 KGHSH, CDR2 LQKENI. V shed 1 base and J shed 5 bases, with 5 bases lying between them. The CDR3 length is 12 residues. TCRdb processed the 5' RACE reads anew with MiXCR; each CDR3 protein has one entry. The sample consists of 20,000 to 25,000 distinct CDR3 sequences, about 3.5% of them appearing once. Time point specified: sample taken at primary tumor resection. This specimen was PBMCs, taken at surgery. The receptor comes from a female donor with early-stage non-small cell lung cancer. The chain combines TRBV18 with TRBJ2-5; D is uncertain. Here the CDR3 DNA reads TGTGCCAGCTCACCACTCTCCGAGACCCAGTACTTC. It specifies CASSPLSETQYF.